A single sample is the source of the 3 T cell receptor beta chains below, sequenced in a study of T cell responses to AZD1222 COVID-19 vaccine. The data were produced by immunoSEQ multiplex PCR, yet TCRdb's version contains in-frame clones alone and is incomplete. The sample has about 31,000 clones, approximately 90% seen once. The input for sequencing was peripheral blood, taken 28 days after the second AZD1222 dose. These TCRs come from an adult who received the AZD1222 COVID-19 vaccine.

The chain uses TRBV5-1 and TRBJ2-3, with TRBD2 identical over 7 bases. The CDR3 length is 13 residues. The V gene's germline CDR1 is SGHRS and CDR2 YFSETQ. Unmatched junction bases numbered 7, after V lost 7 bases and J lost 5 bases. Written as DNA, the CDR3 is TGCGCCAGCGGGAGGGATAAGGGAGATACGCAGTATTTT. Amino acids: CASGRDKGDTQYF.

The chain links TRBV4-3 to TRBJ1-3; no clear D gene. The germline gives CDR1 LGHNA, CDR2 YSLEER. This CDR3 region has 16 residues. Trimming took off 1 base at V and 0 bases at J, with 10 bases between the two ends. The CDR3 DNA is TGCGCCAGCAGCCAAGTCTTCCTCATCTCTGGAAACACCATATATTTT. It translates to CASSQVFLISGNTIYF.

The CDR3 coding sequence is TGTGCCAGCAGTTTAATTAGTTACAATCAGCCCCAGCATTTT. It translates to CASSLISYNQPQHF. This chain uses TRBV28 with TRBJ1-5; unclear D gene. CDR3 length: 14 residues. CDR1 is MDHEN and CDR2 is SYDVKM in the germline V gene. The germline V and J ends were trimmed by 2 bases and 3 bases, with 8 bases remaining between them.